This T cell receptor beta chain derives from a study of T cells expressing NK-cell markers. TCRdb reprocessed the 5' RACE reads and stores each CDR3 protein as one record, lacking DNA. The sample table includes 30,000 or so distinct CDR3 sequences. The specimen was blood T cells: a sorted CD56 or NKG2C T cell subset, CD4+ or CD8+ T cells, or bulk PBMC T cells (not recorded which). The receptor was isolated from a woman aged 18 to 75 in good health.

This CDR3 reads CASSLVQGNEQFF. The rearrangement links TRBV5-1 to TRBJ2-1; there is no DNA to check the TCRdb D call of TRBD1. CDR3 length equals 13 residues. The V gene's germline CDR1 is SGHRS and CDR2 YFSETQ.